These T cell receptor beta chains were read from a single sample in a study of T-cell memory formation after mild COVID-19. A single record per CDR3 protein comes from TCRdb applying MiXCR to the 5' RACE reads. The sample shows around 370,000 distinct CDR3 sequences, over 20% of them seen only once. The sequenced sample consisted of PBMCs or a T cell subset sorted from them (not recorded which). Every receptor here comes from an adult woman who had mild COVID-19 (a few samples of this study predate the infection). Cell type and time point are not known. The CDR3 runs from the conserved cysteine through the conserved F or W. Each record gives: J gene, D gene, V gene, clone size, CDR3 DNA, CDR3 protein. D genes are given only for firm matches. Some rows mark clone size as missing; the rest say once, few, many or name a class of expanded clone.

TRBJ2-5,-,TRBV7-2,-,TGTGCCAGCAGCCCCTCCAGTTGGGGGGGCGCTGAGACCCAGTACTTC,CASSPSSWGGAETQYF
TRBJ2-1,-,TRBV6-1,-,TGTGCCAGCAGTGAACGCGGGCCCTCCTACAATGAGCAGTTCTTC,CASSERGPSYNEQFF
TRBJ2-7,-,TRBV20-1,few,TGCAGTGTTAGAACCTATCGCTCCTACGAGCAGTACTTC,CSVRTYRSYEQYF
TRBJ2-7,TRBD1,TRBV20-1,-,TGCAGTCCTTATCGGACAGGGGGCTACGAGCAGTACTTC,CSPYRTGGYEQYF
TRBJ2-1,TRBD1,TRBV5-5,-,TGTGCCAGCAGCGCGTGGGGAACCGGGACAGGGGGCCTTGGGGAGCAGTTCTTC,CASSAWGTGTGGLGEQFF
TRBJ1-6,-,TRBV6-1,few,TGTGCCAGCAGTGATCTGGGGGAATCACCCCTCCACTTT,CASSDLGESPLHF
TRBJ2-1,-,TRBV11-3,-,TGTGCCAGCAGCTTAGATTGGACAAGAAACAATGAGCAGTTCTTC,CASSLDWTRNNEQFF
TRBJ2-7,TRBD2,TRBV7-3,many,TGTGCCAGCAGCTTGGGACTAGCGGACACCTACGAGCAGTACTTC,CASSLGLADTYEQYF
TRBJ1-1,-,TRBV27,many,TGTGCCAGCAGTTTACGGTGGAACACTGAAGCTTTCTTT,CASSLRWNTEAFF
TRBJ1-2,-,TRBV7-2,few,TGTGCCAGCAGCTTAGAATCCACATACTATGGCTACACCTTC,CASSLESTYYGYTF
TRBJ2-7,-,TRBV7-9,few,TGTGCCAGCAGCGTTAGCGGAGAGAACTACGAGCAGTACTTC,CASSVSGENYEQYF
TRBJ1-6,-,TRBV19,-,TGTGCCAGTAGTAGAACAGGAATCTCCAATTCACCCCTCCACTTT,CASSRTGISNSPLHF
TRBJ1-5,-,TRBV24-1,-,TGTGCCACCAGCAGGGACGCCAATCAGCCCCAGCATTTT,CATSRDANQPQHF
TRBJ2-3,TRBD2,TRBV4-1,few,TGCGCCAGCAGCCACACCCCTGGTGGGGGGGGCACAGATACGCAGTATTTT,CASSHTPGGGGTDTQYF
TRBJ2-3,-,TRBV7-2,-,TGTGCCAGCAGCTCCGCGTACGGCACAGATACGCAGTATTTT,CASSSAYGTDTQYF
TRBJ1-1,-,TRBV4-2,few,TGTGCCAGCAGCCAAGATCTAGGGCTCTTTGAAGCTTTCTTT,CASSQDLGLFEAFF
TRBJ1-2,-,TRBV6-5,few,TGTGCCAGCAGTTACGCACAGAACTATAACTATGGCTACACCTTC,CASSYAQNYNYGYTF
TRBJ2-1,-,TRBV13,few,TGTGCCAGCAGCCCTTACTCCGGGAAGGAGTATGAGCAGTTCTTC,CASSPYSGKEYEQFF
TRBJ1-1,TRBD1,TRBV3-1,few,TGTGCCAGCAGCACCGTACAGGGGACGGCGGCGACCCACACTGAAGCTTTCTTT,CASSTVQGTAATHTEAFF
TRBJ2-3,-,TRBV25-1,-,TGTGCCAGCAGCACTCCCCAGCAAACCACAGATACGCAGTATTTT,CASSTPQQTTDTQYF
TRBJ1-2,TRBD1,TRBV20-1,-,TGCAGTGCTACACCTGGACAGGGGGCCGTCTATGGCTACACCTTC,CSATPGQGAVYGYTF
TRBJ1-5,-,TRBV29-1,few,TGCAGCGTCGGTGGGTTGGGCAATCAGCCCCAGCATTTT,CSVGGLGNQPQHF
TRBJ2-2,TRBD2,TRBV27,once,TGTGCCAGCAGTCCCGAACTAGCGAACGCGAACACCGGGGAGCTGTTTTTT,CASSPELANANTGELFF
TRBJ2-2,TRBD1,TRBV6-2/TRBV6-3,few,TGTGCCAGCAGTTACTCGACAGGGTTCACCGGGGAGCTGTTTTTT,CASSYSTGFTGELFF
TRBJ2-1,TRBD1,TRBV6-2/TRBV6-3,-,TGTGCCAGCAGTTACACCCGACAGGGGCCCTACAATGAGCAGTTCTTC,CASSYTRQGPYNEQFF
TRBJ2-1,-,TRBV2,-,TGTGCCAGCAGAGCAAACAACAGGGTTGAACGATGGATCTTC,CASRANNRVERWIF
TRBJ1-1,-,TRBV6-1,few,TGTGCCAGCAGCAAGGCAGGGAGGAACACTGAAGCTTTCTTT,CASSKAGRNTEAFF
TRBJ2-3,-,TRBV10-3,-,TGTGCCATCAGTGAGTCGAACGGGGGCTCAGATACGCAGTATTTT,CAISESNGGSDTQYF
TRBJ2-4,-,TRBV7-3,-,TGTGCCAGCAGCTTAACGGGGGGATCTAAAAACATTCAGTACTTC,CASSLTGGSKNIQYF
TRBJ2-7,TRBD1,TRBV6-6,few,TGTGCCAGCAGTTACTTGGGGACAGGGGGCTACGAGCAGTACTTC,CASSYLGTGGYEQYF
TRBJ2-5,TRBD2,TRBV18,few,TGTGCCAGCTCACCTGGAGCGGGGGGGCAAGAGACCCAGTACTTC,CASSPGAGGQETQYF
TRBJ2-6,-,TRBV4-3,-,TGCGCCAGCAGCCAAGAGGCGGGCTCTGGGGCCAACGTCCTGACTTTC,CASSQEAGSGANVLTF
TRBJ2-3,TRBD2,TRBV7-2,-,TGTGCCAGCAGCTTAGCGGGAGGGCGGGGAGATACGCAGTATTTT,CASSLAGGRGDTQYF
TRBJ2-2,-,TRBV12-3/TRBV12-4,few,TGTGCCAGCAGCGGCCGGGAGCTGTTTTTT,CASSGRELFF
TRBJ1-1,-,TRBV4-3,-,TGCGCCAGCAGCCAAGGAGAGTGGTACACTGAAGCTTTCTTT,CASSQGEWYTEAFF
TRBJ2-1,-,TRBV15,few,TGTGCCACCAGCAGAGATCGAAACTCCTACAATGAGCAGTTCTTC,CATSRDRNSYNEQFF
TRBJ2-1,TRBD2,TRBV12-3/TRBV12-4,-,TGTGCCATCACTAAAGCGGGGGCCTACAATGAGCAGTTCTTC,CAITKAGAYNEQFF
TRBJ1-1,-,TRBV7-9,-,TGTGCCAGCAGCCCACATCAGGGATTGAACACTGAAGCTTTCTTT,CASSPHQGLNTEAFF
TRBJ2-5,-,TRBV6-5,few,TGTGCCAGCAGTTACGGGGGGAGGTGGGAGACCCAGTACTTC,CASSYGGRWETQYF
TRBJ2-2,TRBD1,TRBV5-1,few,TGCGCCAGCAGCTCTAACGTATTAGGGACAGGCAATACCGGGGAGCTGTTTTTT,CASSSNVLGTGNTGELFF
TRBJ2-1,-,TRBV24-1,-,TGTGCCACCAGTGATTGGTCAAGCTCCTACAATGAGCAGTTCTTC,CATSDWSSSYNEQFF
TRBJ1-2,-,TRBV6-5,-,TGTGCCAGCAGTTCGGGACTTCATGGCTACACCTTC,CASSSGLHGYTF
TRBJ1-6,-,TRBV2,-,TGTGCCAGCAGTGAAGCTTATTTTCTGCAGGGGCAGTCTCTAAATAATTCACCCCTCCACTTT,CASSEAYFLQGQSLNNSPLHF
TRBJ2-1,-,TRBV30,-,TGTGCCTGGAGCCCGGAGGCTCGCGGGCAGTTCTTC,CAWSPEARGQFF
TRBJ2-7,TRBD2,TRBV5-6,-,TGTGCCAGCAGCCCGATAGGACTAGCGGGAGGGTACGAGCAGTACTTC,CASSPIGLAGGYEQYF
TRBJ2-1,-,TRBV7-3,-,TGTGCCAGCAGCCTCTACCCCCAAAACTCCTACAATGAGCAGTTCTTC,CASSLYPQNSYNEQFF
TRBJ2-7,-,TRBV14,-,TGTGCCAGCAGCCAAGTTCAGGGACCCTACGAGCAGTACTTC,CASSQVQGPYEQYF
TRBJ2-1,TRBD1,TRBV27,-,TGTGCCAGCGGACAACCAGGGGGCAGGATCGATGAGCAGTTCTTC,CASGQPGGRIDEQFF
TRBJ2-7,TRBD1,TRBV6-6,few,TGTGCCAGCAGTCCCGGGACAGGGGGGTTCTACGAGCAGTACTTC,CASSPGTGGFYEQYF
TRBJ1-1,-,TRBV11-2,many,TGTGCCAGCAGCTTCCGCGGGGGGAACACTGAAGCTTTCTTT,CASSFRGGNTEAFF
TRBJ1-1,-,TRBV12-3/TRBV12-4,few,TGTGCCAGCAAGGGGGGGTTGGCGAACACTGAAGCTTTCTTT,CASKGGLANTEAFF
TRBJ2-6,-,TRBV7-2,few,TGTGCCAGCCCGCGGAGACGGACCATCAGCTCTGGGGCCAACGTCCTGACTTTC,CASPRRRTISSGANVLTF
TRBJ2-1,TRBD2,TRBV5-1,few,TGCGCCAGCAGCTTGGAGCGGGGGAACAACAATGAGCAGTTCTTC,CASSLERGNNNEQFF
TRBJ2-1,TRBD2,TRBV7-2,-,TGTGCCAGCAGCTTTGAGCGGGGTTCCTACAATGAGCAGTTCTTC,CASSFERGSYNEQFF
TRBJ2-2,TRBD1,TRBV18,-,TGTGCCAGCTCACCAAGACAGGGGAGTCCCGGGGAGCTGTTTTTT,CASSPRQGSPGELFF